This T cell receptor beta chain was captured in a study of T-cell memory formation after mild COVID-19. Each CDR3 protein is one row after TCRdb ran MiXCR on the 5' RACE reads. Of roughly 450,000 distinct CDR3 sequences in the sample, 18% were seen once. The CDR3 loop spans 14 amino acids. Germline V gene lookup returns CDR1 SGHTA and CDR2 FQGNSA. V lost 8 bases, J lost 7 bases, and 17 bases lay in between. This clonotype was recorded a few times. The V call is TRBV7-2, the J call TRBJ1-4, with D tentatively TRBD1 (6 bases). This TCR was sampled from an adult woman who had mild COVID-19 (a few samples of this study predate the infection). Cell type and time point are not known. Sequenced: PBMCs or a T cell subset sorted from them (not recorded which). This chain's CDR3 is CASSRQGSAEKLFF. CDR3 DNA: TGTGCCAGCTCCAGGCAGGGGAGTGCTGAAAAACTGTTTTTT.